This passage covers 30 T cell receptor beta chains from one sample sequenced in a study of T cells after yellow fever vaccination. TCRdb passed the 5' RACE reads through MiXCR, listing each CDR3 protein once. The top ten clones hold about 2.5% of a sample with roughly 150,000 distinct CDR3 sequences, 6% to 7.5% of them seen once. The sample here was CD4+ T cells sorted from PBMCs, taken 4 to 6 days after the first yellow fever vaccination. The receptors shown here come from a man between 18 and 29 years old who received the YFV17D yellow fever vaccine.

The V call is TRBV6-6, the J call TRBJ1-2; D is possibly TRBD1 (6 bases). This CDR3 region has 13 residues. Germline values: CDR1 MNHNY, CDR2 SVGAGI (reference sequence). V shed 5 bases and J shed 5 bases, with 12 bases lying between them. CDR3 residues: CASSLQGGYGYTF. CDR3 in DNA: TGTGCCAGCAGTCTACAGGGTGGGTATGGCTACACCTTC.

Worth noting for this clonotype: This clone may be a read error of a much larger clone one base away. V gene TRBV6-1 combines with J gene TRBJ1-1, with D perhaps matching TRBD1 (6 bases). The germline V gene encodes CDR1 MNHNS and CDR2 SASEGT. V gave up 8 bases and J gave up 1 base, with 17 bases separating them. The CDR3 spans 15 residues. The CDR3 protein is CASARRAGANTEAFF. The DNA of the CDR3 is TGTGCCAGCGCTCGGCGGGCGGGGGCGAACACTGAAGCTTTCTTT.

The chain carries TRBV5-1 and TRBJ2-2; 7 bases are a match to TRBD1. CDR1 and CDR2 from the germline V gene are SGHRS and YFSETQ. This CDR3 comprises 15 residues. The V and J ends lost 2 bases and 3 bases, in that order; junction bases with no gene match: 4. CDR3 sequence reads: CASSFTGADTGELFF. The CDR3 bases are TGCGCCAGCAGCTTCACAGGGGCGGACACCGGGGAGCTGTTTTTT.

This clonotype was recorded at least ten times. The chain couples TRBV15 to TRBJ1-5; 8 bases are a match to TRBD1. Germline V gene sequence: CDR1 LNHNV, CDR2 YYDKDF (reference sequence). The CDR3 sequence is 15 residues long. With V trimmed by 3 bases and J by 2 bases, 3 bases remained unmatched. CDR3 region: CATSRVTGGNQPQHF. The CDR3, as DNA: TGTGCCACCAGCAGGGTGACAGGGGGCAATCAGCCCCAGCATTTT.

This clonotype has only a few counts. CDR3 sequence (DNA): TGCAGTGCTAGATCAAATCGGGGGGGCAGCTCCTACAATGAGCAGTTCTTC. Its translation is CSARSNRGGSSYNEQFF. The V gene is TRBV20-1, the J gene TRBJ2-1; the match to TRBD2 covers 8 bases. V lost 2 bases, J lost 0 bases, and 9 bases stayed unmatched. Germline V gives CDR1 DFQATT, CDR2 SNEGSKA (reference sequence). CDR3 length: 17 residues.

The chain has TRBV4-1 and TRBJ1-2; D call uncertain. V lost 4 bases, J lost 4 bases, and 13 bases lay in between. Germline loops: CDR1 MGHRA, CDR2 YSYEKL. The CDR3 is 14 amino acids. In DNA, the CDR3 is TGCGCCAGCAGCCGAGCGACAAGGCCCTATGGCTACACCTTC. It encodes CASSRATRPYGYTF.

This clonotype was seen repeatedly, ten times or more. CDR3 DNA: TGTGCCAGCAGCTTAGGACCCCCTACGGCCGGACTAGCGGGGCGCCAAGAGACCCAGTACTTC. This gives the protein CASSLGPPTAGLAGRQETQYF. The V call is TRBV11-1, the J call TRBJ2-5; 12 nucleotides agree with TRBD2. The CDR3 sequence is 21 residues long. The germline CDR1 and CDR2 sequences are SGHAT and FQDESV (reference sequence). The V and J ends lost 1 base and 1 base, in that order; junction bases with no gene match: 16.

This clonotype was recorded at least ten times. The rearrangement uses TRBV5-1 and TRBJ2-3; D not resolved. The CDR3 is made up of 14 amino acids. Trimming removed 3 bases at V and 3 bases at J, with 11 bases between. Germline V gene sequence: CDR1 SGHRS, CDR2 YFSETQ. DNA of the CDR3: TGCGCCAGCAGCTGGACCTTCGGGACAGATACGCAGTATTTT. Residues: CASSWTFGTDTQYF.

This clonotype was seen at least ten times. The chain carries TRBV2 and TRBJ2-5; 7 bases fit TRBD2. This CDR3 region has 14 residues. The trim removed 5 bases at V and 4 bases at J, leaving 7 bases unmatched. The germline V gene has CDR1 SNHLY and CDR2 FYNNEI. Here the CDR3 reads CASSLTSEGETQYF. In nucleotides, the CDR3 is TGTGCCAGCAGTCTCACTAGCGAGGGAGAGACCCAGTACTTC. The whole variable domain, remainder taken from reference TRBV2 and TRBJ2-5, is EPEVTQTPSHQVTQMGQEVILRCVPISNHLYFYWYRQILGQKVEFLVSFYNNEISEKSEIFDDQFSVERPDGSNFTLKIRSTKLEDSAMYFCASSLTSEGETQYFGPGTRLLVL.

This clonotype showed up many times. V and J are TRBV28 and TRBJ2-3; tentatively, D is TRBD2 (5 bases). V dropped 4 bases and J dropped 0 bases, with 8 bases sitting between them. Germline V gene data show CDR1 as MDHEN and CDR2 as SYDVKM. This CDR3 is built from 14 residues. The CDR3 sequence: CASSYPGSTDTQYF. The DNA of the CDR3 is TGTGCCAGCAGTTATCCGGGGAGCACAGATACGCAGTATTTT. Using reference TRBV28 and TRBJ2-3 for the parts outside the CDR3, the full variable domain is DVKVTQSSRYLVKRTGEKVFLECVQDMDHENMFWYRQDPGLGLRLIYFSYDVKMKEKGDIPEGYSVSREKKERFSLILESASTNQTSMYLCASSYPGSTDTQYFGPGTRLTVL.

This clonotype was recorded at least ten times. The V and J genes are TRBV7-2 and TRBJ2-5; the match to TRBD2 covers 11 bases. After removal of 6 bases from V and 5 bases from J, the junction contained 2 bases not matched to a gene. CDR3 length: 13 amino acids. Germline V CDR1 and CDR2: SGHTA, FQGNSA. The CDR3 protein is CASRTSGEETQYF. As DNA, the CDR3 is TGTGCCAGCAGGACTAGCGGGGAGGAGACCCAGTACTTC.

The gene calls are TRBV2 and TRBJ2-1; D not resolved. This CDR3 region has 12 residues. Between the trimmed V and J ends, which lost 5 bases and 7 bases, there was a span of 9 bases. Germline V gene lookup returns CDR1 SNHLY and CDR2 FYNNEI. The CDR3 DNA is TGTGCCAGCAGTAACCTCAGGAATGAGCAGTTCTTC. Amino acid sequence: CASSNLRNEQFF.

This clonotype appeared many times. V is TRBV24-1 and J is TRBJ2-3; 10 positions match TRBD1. CDR3 length equals 16 residues. From germline, CDR1 is KGHDR and CDR2 SFDVKD. With 4 bases clipped from V and 3 bases from J, the junction kept 6 bases outside the gene matches. This CDR3 is CATSDTGQGITDTQYF. The CDR3 nucleotides read TGTGCCACCAGTGACACGGGACAGGGGATTACAGATACGCAGTATTTT.

This clonotype was seen repeatedly, ten times or more. This chain links TRBV5-1 with TRBJ2-7; tentative D call: TRBD1 (5 bases). The ends were cut back, 3 bases at V and 0 bases at J, with 10 bases in the middle. This CDR3 has 14 residues. Germline V gene data show CDR1 as SGHRS and CDR2 as YFSETQ. The CDR3 nucleotides are TGCGCCAGCAGCTCGGACATAAACTCCTACGAGCAGTACTTC. Amino acid sequence: CASSSDINSYEQYF.

This clonotype was detected ten times or more. The chain carries TRBV12-3 or TRBV12-4 and TRBJ1-5; D call uncertain. This CDR3 is built from 13 residues. Trimming left V 6 bases short and J 4 bases short, with 10 bases between. The CDR3 nucleotides are TGTGCCAGCAGAATGGACGGTAATCAGCCCCAGCATTTT. Its translation is CASRMDGNQPQHF.

This clonotype was detected only a few times. The chain links TRBV6-1 to TRBJ1-1, with 7 bases identical to TRBD1. CDR3 length equals 16 residues. V lost 6 bases and J lost 1; bases outside the gene matches: 11. Germline CDR1 reads MNHNS; CDR2 reads SASEGT. CDR3: CASSRDPTGTNTEAFF. CDR3 nucleotides: TGTGCCAGCAGCCGGGACCCGACAGGGACGAACACTGAAGCTTTCTTT.

This clonotype was detected ten times or more. The chain is built from TRBV6-5 and TRBJ1-6; 8 nucleotides agree with TRBD1. Germline trimming cut 2 bases from V and 10 bases from J; bases unmatched to any gene: 4. Germline V gene sequence: CDR1 MNHEY, CDR2 SVGAGI. This CDR3 comprises 14 residues. CDR3 sequence (DNA): TGTGCCAGCAGTTACGGACAGGGAGGATCACCCCTCCACTTT. Amino acid sequence: CASSYGQGGSPLHF.

In this sample, this clonotype turned up a few times. V and J are TRBV5-1 and TRBJ2-5; 9 bases map to TRBD1. Germline loops: CDR1 SGHRS, CDR2 YFSETQ. The CDR3 is made up of 14 amino acids. The J segment lost 2 bases and the V segment lost 2 bases, leaving 1 base of the junction unmatched. CDR3: CASSFGTGQETQYF. CDR3 DNA sequence: TGCGCCAGCAGCTTCGGGACAGGGCAAGAGACCCAGTACTTC.

Ten or more counts support this clonotype. The genes are TRBV12-3 or TRBV12-4 and TRBJ2-2; the D gene could be TRBD1 or TRBD2 (6 bases each). V lost 5 bases and J 6 bases, leaving 16 bases between the germline ends. The CDR3 is 15 residues long. CDR3 loop: CASSKGGFRAGELFF. CDR3 DNA sequence: TGTGCCAGCAGTAAGGGGGGTTTTAGGGCCGGGGAGCTGTTTTTT.

The chain uses TRBV20-1 and TRBJ1-6; D call uncertain. The V end lost 6 bases, the J end lost 6 bases, and 21 bases lay between the germline ends. CDR1 and CDR2 (germline): DFQATT, SNEGSKA (reference sequence). The CDR3 consists of 16 residues. The CDR3 nucleotides read TGCAGTGCCCCCTATTTGTCCCAGGCATTTAATTCACCCCTCCACTTT. As protein: CSAPYLSQAFNSPLHF.

The chain couples TRBV4-3 to TRBJ1-1; tentative D call: TRBD1 (5 bases). The CDR3 extends over 15 amino acids. Between the trimmed V and J ends, which lost 0 bases and 5 bases, there was a span of 13 bases. CDR1 is LGHNA, CDR2 YSLEER, per germline. The chain's CDR3 is CASSQDGGGLTEAFF. For the CDR3, the DNA is TGCGCCAGCAGCCAAGACGGGGGTGGGTTAACTGAAGCTTTCTTT.

This clonotype was observed a few times. The rearrangement links TRBV7-8 to TRBJ2-7; 9 bases are shared with TRBD1. The CDR3 runs to 15 residues. Germline lookup yields CDR1 SGHVS and CDR2 FQNEAQ. Trimming took 5 bases from V and 7 from J; bases not matched to a gene: 12. CDR3 nucleotides: TGTGCCAGCAGCCTCGGGACAGGGAGTGAAGGGGAGCAGTACTTC. As protein: CASSLGTGSEGEQYF.

In this sample, this clonotype turned up many times. This rearrangement joins TRBV5-1 to TRBJ2-3; D unclear. Trimming stripped 1 base from V and 3 bases from J, with 9 bases between. Per germline, CDR1 SGHRS and CDR2 YFSETQ. This CDR3 comprises 14 residues. The CDR3 protein is CASSLSQQTDTQYF. As DNA, the CDR3 is TGCGCCAGCAGCTTGTCCCAGCAAACAGATACGCAGTATTTT.

This clonotype was seen ten or more times. This chain links TRBV20-1 with TRBJ1-4; no clear D. The V gene's germline CDR1 is DFQATT and CDR2 SNEGSKA (reference sequence). V lost 5 bases and J 2 bases, leaving 9 bases between the germline ends. The CDR3 spans 13 residues. CDR3 coding DNA: TGCAGTGCTCGGGGAAGCACTAATGAAAAACTGTTTTTT. It specifies CSARGSTNEKLFF.

In this sample, this clonotype turned up many times. The V and J genes are TRBV12-3 or TRBV12-4 and TRBJ2-2; the D is unclear. This CDR3 has 14 residues. Deletions cut 4 bases from V and 4 bases from J, with 10 bases between. CDR3 loop: CASSSSFLTGELFF. The CDR3 DNA follows: TGTGCCAGCAGTTCCAGCTTCCTCACCGGGGAGCTGTTTTTT.

The sample holds many counts of this clonotype. This sequence joins TRBV7-2 and TRBJ2-5, with 11 nucleotides matching TRBD1. Germline V gene data show CDR1 as SGHTA and CDR2 as FQGNSA. The CDR3 is made up of 14 amino acids. Losses at the gene ends were 5 bases for V and 5 bases for J; bases not matched to a gene: 4. In DNA, the CDR3 is TGTGCCAGCAGCCTGGACAGGGGGCGGGAGACCCAGTACTTC. Protein sequence: CASSLDRGRETQYF.

This clonotype was recorded many times. The chain is built from TRBV7-9 and TRBJ1-1; TRBD1 matches 7 bases. CDR1 is SEHNR, CDR2 FQNEAQ, per germline (reference sequence). The V gene end was trimmed by 5 bases and the J gene end by 6 bases; junction bases not matched to a gene: 9. CDR3 length: 14 residues. The CDR3 spells CASSERVGGSEAFF. DNA of the CDR3: TGTGCCAGCAGCGAACGGGTAGGGGGCTCTGAAGCTTTCTTT.

This clonotype was counted ten times or more. The chain has TRBV2 and TRBJ2-7, with D unresolved. The CDR3 contains 12 residues. Trimming cost V 3 bases and J 2 bases, with 5 bases left between them. In germline, CDR1 is SNHLY, CDR2 FYNNEI. In DNA form, the CDR3 reads TGTGCCAGCAGTGAGAACGCCTACGAGCAGTACTTC. Protein product: CASSENAYEQYF.

This clonotype was counted at least ten times. V and J are TRBV7-9 and TRBJ2-1; 8 positions agree with TRBD2. V lost 5 bases to trimming and J lost 0 bases; unmatched junction nucleotides: 9. From germline, CDR1 is SEHNR and CDR2 FQNEAQ (reference sequence). The CDR3 contains 17 residues. In DNA, the CDR3 is TGTGCCAGCAGCCGACGGGGGGGGCCCAACTCCTACAATGAGCAGTTCTTC. This codes for CASSRRGGPNSYNEQFF.

At least ten counts were recorded for this clonotype. The J gene is TRBJ1-1, the V gene TRBV5-1, with a possible D match to TRBD1 (5 bases). The germline gives CDR1 SGHRS, CDR2 YFSETQ. V was clipped by 4 bases and J by 4 bases, with 14 bases between them. This CDR3 spans 14 amino acids. CDR3 nucleotides: TGCGCCAGCAGCCTGGACCCCGGGGGCACTGAAGCTTTCTTT. Translation gives CASSLDPGGTEAFF.